The 28 T cell receptor beta chains below were found in one sample sequenced in a study of T-cell reconstitution after alpha-beta-depleted transplantation in children. A TCRbeta library incorporating unique molecular identifiers was prepared. MiXCR, run by TCRdb on the PCR reads, gives a single entry per CDR3 protein. This table holds some 120,000 distinct CDR3 sequences, under 25% found once. The specimen comprised PBMCs, mostly from graft donor cells, sampled 180 days after TCRalphabeta/CD19-depleted stem cell transplant. The source is a male patient aged 2-15 years who had a stem cell transplant for chronic granulomatous disease, so the T cells may come from the graft donor.

This clonotype was detected a few times. This chain uses TRBV10-3 with TRBJ2-7; TRBD2 matches at 11 bases. Unmatched junction bases numbered 4, after V lost 0 bases and J lost 6 bases. CDR3 length equals 15 residues. Germline CDR1 reads ENHRY; CDR2 reads SYGVKD. This CDR3 is CAISESASGRLEQYF. In nucleotides, the CDR3 is TGTGCCATCAGTGAGTCGGCTAGCGGGAGGCTCGAGCAGTACTTC.

This clonotype was counted a few times. The chain joins TRBV7-2 to TRBJ2-3; D uncertain. Germline V gives CDR1 SGHTA, CDR2 FQGNSA. Trimming took 5 bases from V and 4 from J, leaving 7 bases between them. The CDR3 sequence is 12 residues long. In nucleotides, the CDR3 is TGTGCCAGCAGCACTAAGCCAGATACGCAGTATTTT. As protein: CASSTKPDTQYF.

The gene calls are TRBV7-2 and TRBJ2-7, with D perhaps matching TRBD1 or TRBD2 (5 bases each). Germline CDR1 is SGHTA and CDR2 is FQGNSA. The V and J ends lost 5 bases and 2 bases respectively, with 13 bases between them. CDR3 length: 14 residues. Here the CDR3 reads CASSNRDLTYEQYF. Here the CDR3 DNA reads TGTGCCAGCAGCAACCGGGACCTTACCTACGAGCAGTACTTC.

CDR3 amino acids: CASSLHQGNTEAFF. CDR3 bases: TGCGCCAGCAGCCTTCACCAGGGTAACACTGAAGCTTTCTTT. The V gene is TRBV5-1, the J gene TRBJ1-1, with a weak D call TRBD1 (5 bases). The CDR3 spans 14 residues. The germline V gene encodes CDR1 SGHRS and CDR2 YFSETQ. V lost 4 bases and J lost 2, with 12 bases in between.

The gene calls are TRBV29-1 and TRBJ1-6; tentative D call: TRBD1 (5 bases). V was trimmed by 4 bases and J by 9 bases, leaving 13 bases between them. The CDR3 covers 13 residues. CDR1 and CDR2 (germline): SQVTM, ANQGSEA. CDR3 bases: TGCAGCGTTGTTGAAGGACAAGGTTCACCCCTCCACTTT. Its translation: CSVVEGQGSPLHF.

Remarks on this clonotype: A much larger clone differs by one base, so this may be a read error. The V call is TRBV5-8, the J call TRBJ2-7, with D uncertain. In germline, CDR1 is SGHTS, CDR2 YDEGEE. The CDR3 is made up of 13 amino acids. Trimming cost V 8 bases and J 3 bases, with 15 bases left between them. In nucleotides, the CDR3 is TGTGCCAGGAGCAGGCTCACCAACTACGAGCAGTACTTC. This codes for CARSRLTNYEQYF.

The chain joins TRBV12-3 or TRBV12-4 to TRBJ2-7; either TRBD1 or TRBD2 may fit D (6 bases each). Trimming shortened V by 2 bases and J by 5 bases, and 16 bases separated the two germline ends. The CDR3 consists of 15 residues. The CDR3 DNA reads TGTGCCAGCAGTTTAAAGGGGGGCCTAAGCCACGAGCAGTACTTC. Translating gives CASSLKGGLSHEQYF.

V usage is TRBV12-3 or TRBV12-4 and J usage is TRBJ2-2, with D possibly matching TRBD1 (5 bases). The ends were cut back, 6 bases at V and 8 bases at J, with 13 bases in the middle. CDR3 length: 13 residues. The CDR3 loop is CASRSRQGGELFF. The CDR3, as DNA: TGTGCCAGCAGGTCACGCCAGGGTGGGGAGCTGTTTTTT.

The gene calls are TRBV7-3 and TRBJ2-2, with D unclear. This CDR3 has 17 amino acids. V was clipped by 5 bases and J by 8 bases, with 24 bases between them. Germline CDR1 SGHTA, CDR2 FQGTGA. This chain's CDR3 is CASSPKGTWRTQGELFF. CDR3 DNA sequence: TGTGCCAGCAGCCCAAAAGGAACCTGGAGAACACAGGGGGAGCTGTTTTTT.

This clonotype was observed a handful of times. The chain links TRBV7-2 to TRBJ2-1, with TRBD2 matching 7 bases. CDR1 and CDR2 from the germline V gene are SGHTA and FQGNSA. J gave up 1 base and V 5 bases, and 8 bases lay outside the gene matches. This CDR3 has 16 amino acids. The CDR3 bases are TGTGCCAGCAGCCCCCAAGCGGGACGGTCCTACAATGAGCAGTTCTTC. Residues: CASSPQAGRSYNEQFF.

This clonotype was detected a few times. V and J are TRBV12-3 or TRBV12-4 and TRBJ2-5, with 7 nucleotides matching TRBD2. V gave up 5 bases and J gave up 6 bases; unmatched junction bases: 18. The CDR3 runs 17 residues. This CDR3 is CASSRLVGGGLMKTQYF. For the CDR3, the DNA is TGTGCCAGCAGTCGGCTCGTTGGCGGGGGACTTATGAAGACCCAGTACTTC.

The chain employs TRBV12-3 or TRBV12-4 and TRBJ2-3; a weak D match, TRBD2 (5 bases). The ends were cut back, 6 bases at V and 6 bases at J, with 25 bases in the middle. CDR3 length: 17 amino acids. The CDR3 loop reads CASSQRPAAAVMDTQYF. The CDR3 DNA sequence: TGTGCCAGCAGCCAACGTCCAGCGGCCGCGGTCATGGATACGCAGTATTTT.

The chain has TRBV27 and TRBJ1-2; D is uncertain. The V gene lost 3 bases and the J gene lost 0 bases, with 5 bases spanning the gap. CDR1 is MNHEY and CDR2 is SMNVEV in the germline V gene (reference sequence). This CDR3 is built from 13 residues. CDR3 sequence (DNA): TGTGCCAGCAGTTTTCAGGCTAACTATGGCTACACCTTC. It translates to CASSFQANYGYTF.

The chain couples TRBV29-1 to TRBJ2-7; 14 positions agree with TRBD2. V was pared by 0 bases and J by 3 bases, with 7 bases of the junction left unmatched. The CDR3 consists of 17 residues. The germline CDR1 and CDR2 sequences are SQVTM and ANQGSEA. CDR3 amino acids: CSVEDVGGLAGDYEQYF. CDR3 nucleotides: TGCAGCGTTGAAGATGTAGGGGGACTAGCGGGAGACTACGAGCAGTACTTC.

This clonotype was seen repeatedly, ten times or more. The V and J genes are TRBV12-3 or TRBV12-4 and TRBJ2-7; D perhaps matches TRBD2 (5 bases). The CDR3 covers 18 residues. With 5 bases removed from V and 1 base from J, the gap between germline ends came to 24 bases. The CDR3 nucleotides are TGTGCCAGCAGTCCGAGGGTGGCCGGGCACTACCCTTCCTACGAGCAGTACTTC. This codes for CASSPRVAGHYPSYEQYF.

In its sample, this clonotype was seen a few times. The chain has TRBV13 and TRBJ1-1; 8 positions match TRBD1. The CDR3 covers 13 residues. The germline V gene has CDR1 PRHDT and CDR2 FYEKMQ (reference sequence). The ends lost 3 bases at V and 8 bases at J; junction bases unmatched: 5. In nucleotides, the CDR3 is TGTGCCAGCAGCTTGGGGACAGGTCGCGAAGCTTTCTTT. Translation: CASSLGTGREAFF.

In its sample, this clonotype was seen many times. The J gene is TRBJ2-7, the V gene TRBV28; 8 bases align to TRBD2. Germline trimming cut 3 bases from V and 3 bases from J; bases unmatched to any gene: 4. Per germline, CDR1 MDHEN and CDR2 SYDVKM. The CDR3 extends over 14 amino acids. The CDR3 loop is CASSLGREVYEQYF. The CDR3 DNA is TGTGCCAGCAGTTTGGGGCGGGAGGTCTACGAGCAGTACTTC.

This chain joins TRBV10-3 and TRBJ2-3; the match to TRBD2 covers 8 bases. This CDR3 has 16 amino acids. V trimming: 0 bases; J trimming: 0 bases; junction bases outside the gene matches: 2. Germline CDR1 is ENHRY and CDR2 is SYGVKD. The CDR3 sequence: CAISESAGGSTDTQYF. The DNA for the CDR3 is TGTGCCATCAGTGAGTCCGCGGGGGGCAGCACAGATACGCAGTATTTT.

This clonotype was recorded a few times. This chain joins TRBV4-3 and TRBJ2-3, with 9 positions matching TRBD2. The CDR3 consists of 17 residues. The V segment lost 0 bases and the J segment 6 bases; nucleotides outside the gene matches: 10. Germline values: CDR1 LGHNA, CDR2 YSLEER. This CDR3 reads CASSQDTPSGAGDTQYF. The CDR3, as DNA: TGCGCCAGCAGCCAAGATACCCCTAGCGGGGCAGGGGATACGCAGTATTTT.

This clonotype was counted a few times. The rearrangement uses TRBV4-2 and TRBJ2-7; maybe TRBD2 (5 bases). V dropped 0 bases and J dropped 2 bases, with 11 bases sitting between them. Germline CDR1 LGHNA, CDR2 YNFKEQ. The CDR3 extends over 15 amino acids. In nucleotides, the CDR3 is TGTGCCAGCAGCCAAGAAAAGGGAGCAGCCTACGAGCAGTACTTC. As protein: CASSQEKGAAYEQYF.

In this sample, this clonotype turned up many times. V gene TRBV20-1 combines with J gene TRBJ2-5; 11 nucleotides line up with TRBD1. Germline values: CDR1 DFQATT, CDR2 SNEGSKA (reference sequence). After removal of 1 base from V and 5 bases from J, the junction contained 3 bases not matched to a gene. The length of the CDR3 is 14 residues. The CDR3 DNA is TGCAGTGCTAGAGGGACAGGGGGCGTTGAGACCCAGTACTTC. Protein: CSARGTGGVETQYF.

This clonotype has at least ten counts. This sequence joins TRBV29-1 and TRBJ2-1, with D perhaps matching TRBD1 or TRBD2 (6 bases each). The V gene lost 6 bases and the J gene lost 1 base, with 16 bases spanning the gap. The CDR3 is 15 residues long. Germline loops: CDR1 SQVTM, CDR2 ANQGSEA. CDR3 sequence (DNA): TGCAGCGTCCCAATGTGGGGGGCTTCCTACAATGAGCAGTTCTTC. This sequence encodes CSVPMWGASYNEQFF.

This clonotype has a handful of counts. This chain uses TRBV20-1 with TRBJ2-7; 11 bases are shared with TRBD2. CDR3 length equals 15 residues. After removal of 3 bases from V and 4 bases from J, the junction contained 8 bases not matched to a gene. Germline V gene data show CDR1 as DFQATT and CDR2 as SNEGSKA (reference sequence). CDR3 nucleotides: TGCAGTGCTAGGGCTCTAGCGGGAGGTACTTACGAGCAGTACTTC. Protein product: CSARALAGGTYEQYF.

This clonotype appeared a few times. This chain's CDR3 is CASSRRDRVIETQYF. The DNA of the CDR3 is TGTGCCAGCAGCCGCCGGGACAGGGTAATAGAGACCCAGTACTTC. The chain combines TRBV7-9 with TRBJ2-5, with TRBD1 matching over 9 bases. The CDR3 is made up of 15 amino acids. The V and J ends lost 5 bases and 4 bases, in that order; junction bases with no gene match: 8. Germline V gives CDR1 SEHNR, CDR2 FQNEAQ (reference sequence).

This clonotype was picked up many times. The rearrangement links TRBV29-1 to TRBJ1-5; 11 positions match TRBD1. The CDR3 totals 14 residues. V lost 6 bases, J lost 6 bases, and 7 bases stayed unmatched. Per the germline V gene, CDR1 is SQVTM and CDR2 is ANQGSEA. The CDR3 DNA is TGCAGCGTCCAAGCCGGGACAGGGGGTCAGCCCCAGCATTTT. Translating gives CSVQAGTGGQPQHF.

The J gene is TRBJ1-1, the V gene TRBV12-3 or TRBV12-4; D uncertain. The CDR3 loop spans 13 amino acids. V lost 5 bases and J lost 5, with 12 bases in between. CDR3 amino acids: CASSQYPGTEAFF. The CDR3 nucleotides are TGTGCCAGCAGTCAATACCCCGGGACTGAAGCTTTCTTT.

The chain employs TRBV7-3 and TRBJ2-1; 14 bases agree with TRBD2. The CDR3 spans 15 residues. Per the germline V gene, CDR1 is SGHTA and CDR2 is FQGTGA. V gave up 0 bases and J gave up 14 bases; unmatched junction bases: 6. CDR3 bases: TGTGCCAGCAGCTTAACCGGGACTAGCGGGGGTTCTGAGTTCTTC. Protein product: CASSLTGTSGGSEFF. The whole variable domain, remainder taken from reference TRBV7-3 and TRBJ2-1, is GAGVSQTPSNKVTEKGKYVELRCDPISGHTALYWYRQSLGQGPEFLIYFQGTGAADDSGLPNDRFFAVRPEGSVSTLKIQRTERGDSAVYLCASSLTGTSGGSEFFGPGTRLTVL.

V gene TRBV4-1 combines with J gene TRBJ2-7; the D gene is possibly TRBD1 (6 bases). In germline, CDR1 is MGHRA, CDR2 YSYEKL. This CDR3 is built from 18 residues. V lost 0 bases to trimming and J lost 0 bases, with 18 bases between them. CDR3 nucleotide sequence: TGCGCCAGCAGCCAAGATTGGATAGTGGAACAGGGCTCCTACGAGCAGTACTTC. Translation gives CASSQDWIVEQGSYEQYF.